A selection of T cell receptor beta chains follows, all from one sample in a study of OX40 agonist ivuxolimab in advanced cancers. Sequenced by immunoSEQ multiplex PCR; TCRdb stores in-frame clones only, minus some. The sample holds about 62,000 clones, 85% seen once. This sample comprised CD4+ or CD8+ T cells sorted from blood, obtained in a trial of the OX40 agonist ivuxolimab. The receptors come from an adult with an advanced solid tumor such as melanoma, head and neck, liver or kidney cancer. Both conserved end residues are part of each CDR3. A D gene is named only where the DNA matches it firmly. Clone size is shown for a subset of rows, as once, few, many or a class of expanded clone.

clone size	D gene	V gene	J gene	CDR3 DNA	CDR3 protein
-	-	TRBV9	TRBJ2-3	TGTGCCAGCAGCGTAGAGTCGAGCAGAGGCACAGATACGCAGTATTTT	CASSVESSRGTDTQYF
-	-	TRBV28	TRBJ1-4	TGTGCCAGCAGTCCAAGGCCAGGGCGAAGGGAAAAACTGTTTTTT	CASSPRPGRREKLFF
-	TRBD2	TRBV11-1	TRBJ2-1	TGTGCCAGCAGTGGCCGGGGGGGCCGCTCCTACAATGAGCAGTTCTTC	CASSGRGGRSYNEQFF
-	-	TRBV30	TRBJ2-2	TGTGCCTGGAGTGTAGGTAGTAGGGAGGCCGGGGAGCTGTTTTTT	CAWSVGSREAGELFF
-	-	TRBV21-1	TRBJ2-5	TGTGCCAGCAGCACACCCTGTGGACTAGCGAGTAGAGAGACCCAGTACTTC	CASSTPCGLASRETQYF
-	-	TRBV7-6	TRBJ2-2	TGTGCCAGCAGCTTAGCCCCCCGGGGCGGAACCGGGGAGCTGTTTTTT	CASSLAPRGGTGELFF
-	-	TRBV7-2	TRBJ1-5	TGTGCCAGCAGCTCACAGGGCGGCAATCAGCCCCAGCATTTT	CASSSQGGNQPQHF
-	TRBD1	TRBV2	TRBJ2-7	TGTGCCAGCAGGGACAGGGGAGGGTCCTACGAGCAGTACTTC	CASRDRGGSYEQYF
-	-	TRBV9	TRBJ2-1	TGTGCCAGCAGCGCCCCGGGACACCACAATGAGCAGTTCTTC	CASSAPGHHNEQFF
-	TRBD2	TRBV9	TRBJ2-1	TGTGCCAGCAGCGTCGAATGGCGGGAGCCCCCCCCTGAGCAGTTCTTC	CASSVEWREPPPEQFF
-	-	TRBV9	TRBJ1-2	TGTGCCAGCAGCGTAGAGCGGGCCCCCTACTATGGCTACACCTTC	CASSVERAPYYGYTF
-	TRBD1	TRBV28	TRBJ1-5	TGTGCCAGCAGGGACAGGGAATATCAGCCCCAGCATTTT	CASRDREYQPQHF
-	-	TRBV5-1	TRBJ2-3	TGCGCCAGCAGCTTAGAGACCGGGGGTACGCAGTATTTT	CASSLETGGTQYF
-	TRBD2	TRBV5-1	TRBJ2-3	TGCGCCAGCAGCATAACCGGGACTAGCGGCGTCACAGATACGCAGTATTTT	CASSITGTSGVTDTQYF
-	-	TRBV28	TRBJ1-4	TGTGCCAGCAGTTCCTGGGGGAGGGAAAAACTGTTTTTT	CASSSWGREKLFF
once	TRBD1	TRBV2	TRBJ1-5	TGTGCCAGCAGCGGACAGGGCAATCAGCCCCAGCATTTT	CASSGQGNQPQHF
-	-	TRBV27	TRBJ2-7	TGTGCCAGCAGTTTATCGGCAAGAGGGGAGCAGTACTTC	CASSLSARGEQYF
-	-	TRBV9	TRBJ2-2	TGTGCCAGCAGCGCCTCCGGAGTTGGACCGAACACCGGGGAGCTGTTTTTT	CASSASGVGPNTGELFF
once	-	TRBV6-5	TRBJ1-2	TGTGCCAGCAGTTACTCGGCCCAGACTAACTATGGCTACACCTTC	CASSYSAQTNYGYTF
-	-	TRBV19	TRBJ1-4	TGTGCCAGTAGTCCTACAGGCCCTAATGAAAAACTGTTTTTT	CASSPTGPNEKLFF
-	TRBD2	TRBV5-5	TRBJ2-2	TGTGCCAGCAGCCTCCCCGCGGGAGATCGGACCGGGGAGCTGTTTTTT	CASSLPAGDRTGELFF
-	-	TRBV5-1	TRBJ1-6	TGCGCCAGCAGCTTGGACAGGACCCCCGGTTCACCCCTCCACTTT	CASSLDRTPGSPLHF
-	TRBD2	TRBV6-5	TRBJ2-1	TGTGCCAGCAGTTACTCGTCGACTAGCGGGATCGATGAGCAGTTCTTC	CASSYSSTSGIDEQFF
-	-	TRBV28	TRBJ1-1	TGTGCCAGCAGTCTACATTCGGACAAGAACACTGAAGCTTTCTTT	CASSLHSDKNTEAFF
-	-	TRBV7-2	TRBJ1-3	TGTGCCAGCAGCTTAGGGACAGTAGGAAACACCATATATTTT	CASSLGTVGNTIYF
-	-	TRBV15	TRBJ2-7	TGTGCCACCAGCAGAGATCACCAGGCTCACGAGCAGTACTTC	CATSRDHQAHEQYF
-	-	TRBV28	TRBJ1-1	TGTGCCAGCAGTTTTCTTCCGGGGAGGACTGAAGCTTTCTTT	CASSFLPGRTEAFF
-	-	TRBV2	TRBJ2-3	TGTGCCAGCGGGCGATGGGGAGGCACAGATACGCAGTATTTT	CASGRWGGTDTQYF
-	-	TRBV19	TRBJ2-1	TGTGCCAGTAGTATGGGGAGCTCCTACAATGAGCAGTTCTTC	CASSMGSSYNEQFF
-	TRBD2	TRBV9	TRBJ2-2	TGTGCCAGCTCCCTAGTAGCGGGGTCCGGGGAGCTGTTTTTT	CASSLVAGSGELFF
once	TRBD1	TRBV10-2	TRBJ2-7	TGCGCCAGCAGGGACAGGGCCGATTCCTACGAGCAGTACTTC	CASRDRADSYEQYF
-	TRBD1	TRBV6-1	TRBJ2-3	TGTGCCAGCAGCACAGGGGAGAGCACAGATACGCAGTATTTT	CASSTGESTDTQYF
-	TRBD1	TRBV9	TRBJ2-2	TGTGCCAGCAGCGTCGGACAGGGTTCTCACACCGGGGAGCTGTTTTTT	CASSVGQGSHTGELFF
-	-	TRBV20-1	TRBJ2-1	TGCAGTGGTAGACCCGTCGATGAGCAGTTCTTC	CSGRPVDEQFF
-	TRBD2	TRBV5-4	TRBJ2-7	TGTGCCAGCAGCGCCGGGACTAGCTCCTACGAGCAGTACTTC	CASSAGTSSYEQYF
-	-	TRBV5-5	TRBJ1-5	TGTGCCAGCAGCCCTGGAGGGGACAATCAGCCCCAGCATTTT	CASSPGGDNQPQHF
-	TRBD2	TRBV10-2	TRBJ2-1	TGCGCCAGCACACGACTAGCGGGATTTGATGAGCAGTTCTTC	CASTRLAGFDEQFF
-	TRBD1	TRBV6-5	TRBJ1-4	TGTGCCAGCAAAGAACAGGGGATGGAAAAACTGTTTTTT	CASKEQGMEKLFF
once	-	TRBV5-8	TRBJ1-5	TGTGCCAGCAGCTGGTTCGGCAATCAGCCCCAGCATTTT	CASSWFGNQPQHF
-	TRBD2	TRBV5-4	TRBJ2-2	TGTGCCAGCAGCTTGGCCCCAGCGGGGGGGCCCGGGGAGCTGTTTTTT	CASSLAPAGGPGELFF